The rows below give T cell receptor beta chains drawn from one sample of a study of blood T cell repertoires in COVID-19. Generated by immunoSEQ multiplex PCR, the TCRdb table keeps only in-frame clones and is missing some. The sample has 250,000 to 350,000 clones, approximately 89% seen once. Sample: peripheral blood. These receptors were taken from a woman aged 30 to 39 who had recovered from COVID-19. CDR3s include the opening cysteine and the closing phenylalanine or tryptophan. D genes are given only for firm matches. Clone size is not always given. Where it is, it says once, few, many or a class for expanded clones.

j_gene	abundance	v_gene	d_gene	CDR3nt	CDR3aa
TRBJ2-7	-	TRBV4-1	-	TGCGCCAGCAGCCAAGTAAGGGATTCAGGGGAGCAGTACTTC	CASSQVRDSGEQYF
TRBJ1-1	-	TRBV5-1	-	TGCGCCAGCAGCTTGAACCCTGCAGGGGTGACTGAAGCTTTCTTT	CASSLNPAGVTEAFF
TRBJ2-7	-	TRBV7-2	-	TGTGCCAGCAGCTTAACCTACAGCTACGAGCAGTACTTC	CASSLTYSYEQYF
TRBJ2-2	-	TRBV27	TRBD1	TGTGCCAGCAGTTGGACAGGGGGCCTCGGGGAGCTGTTTTTT	CASSWTGGLGELFF
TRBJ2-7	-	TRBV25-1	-	TGTGCCAGCAGTCGGGGGTACGAGCAGTACTTC	CASSRGYEQYF
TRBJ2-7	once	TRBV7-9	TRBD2	TGTGCCAGCAGCTTAGAACTAGGACTAGCGGGGTCCTCCTACGAGCAGTACTTC	CASSLELGLAGSSYEQYF
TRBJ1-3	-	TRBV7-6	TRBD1	TGTGCCAGCAGCCCTTGGACAGGAACCCTCTCTGGAAACACCATATATTTT	CASSPWTGTLSGNTIYF
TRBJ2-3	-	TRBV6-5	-	TGTGCCAGCAAGGACAGTTACACAGATACGCAGTATTTT	CASKDSYTDTQYF
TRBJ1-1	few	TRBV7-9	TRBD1	TGTGCCAGCACCAATGACAGGGGGCAACCTGAAGCTTTCTTT	CASTNDRGQPEAFF
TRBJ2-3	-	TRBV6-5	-	TGTGCCATCACCGGATTAGCGGCCAACACAGATACGCAGTATTTT	CAITGLAANTDTQYF
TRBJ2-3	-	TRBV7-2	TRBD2	TGTGCCAGCAGCTTTACCCTAGCGGGGAGCACAGATACGCAGTATTTT	CASSFTLAGSTDTQYF
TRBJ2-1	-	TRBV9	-	TGTGCCAGCAGCTCCCAGCGTATAGCTAATGAGCAGTTCTTC	CASSSQRIANEQFF
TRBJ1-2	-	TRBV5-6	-	TGTGCCAGCAGCTTGTCCATTCATGGCTACACCTTC	CASSLSIHGYTF
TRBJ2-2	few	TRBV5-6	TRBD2	TGTGCCAGCAGCCGGCTGGCTAGCGGGGTGAACACCGGGGAGCTGTTTTTT	CASSRLASGVNTGELFF
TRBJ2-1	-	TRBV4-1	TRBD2	TGCGCCAGCAGCCTACTAGCGGGGGGGAGGAATGAGCAGTTCTTC	CASSLLAGGRNEQFF
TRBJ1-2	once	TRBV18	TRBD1	TGTGCCAGCTCACCCCGGACAGGGAAGGCAAACTATGGCTACACCTTC	CASSPRTGKANYGYTF
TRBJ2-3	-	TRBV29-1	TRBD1	TGCAGCGTTGAGAGGGACAGGGCTACAGATACGCAGTATTTT	CSVERDRATDTQYF
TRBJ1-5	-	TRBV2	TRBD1	TGTGCCATCTCGGAGAGGAAGGGGACAGGTGATAGCAATCAGCCCCAGCATTTT	CAISERKGTGDSNQPQHF
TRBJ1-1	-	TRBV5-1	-	TGCGCCAGCAGATCTCAGGGGATGAACACTGAAGCTTTCTTT	CASRSQGMNTEAFF
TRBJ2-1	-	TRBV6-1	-	TGTGCCAGCAGTGAAGGGGGCTCCTCCTACAATGAGCAGTTCTTC	CASSEGGSSYNEQFF
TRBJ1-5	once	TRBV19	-	TGTGCCAGTAGTATCAGGGTAGGCAATCAGCCCCAGCATTTT	CASSIRVGNQPQHF
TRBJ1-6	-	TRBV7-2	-	TGTGCCAGCAGCCCCCGGGTCAAGAATTCACCCCTCCACTTT	CASSPRVKNSPLHF
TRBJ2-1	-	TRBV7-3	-	TGTGCCAGCAGCTTAGCTAGTGGGAATGAGCAGTTCTTC	CASSLASGNEQFF
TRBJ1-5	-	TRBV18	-	TGTGCCAGCTCACAAGGGCAGGGGAACCAGCCCCAGCATTTT	CASSQGQGNQPQHF
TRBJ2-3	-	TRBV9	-	TGTGCCAGCAGCGTGGGAAGCCGTACGGGGGACTTAGATACGCAGTATTTT	CASSVGSRTGDLDTQYF
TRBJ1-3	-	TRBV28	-	TGTGCCAGCAGTTACGGTGCCTTCGCCATATATTTT	CASSYGAFAIYF
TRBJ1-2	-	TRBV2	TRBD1	TGTGCCAGCACTTTGCAGGGGGGACGAGGCTACACCTTC	CASTLQGGRGYTF
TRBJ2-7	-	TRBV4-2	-	TGTGCCAGCAGCCAGACAGGCTCCTACGAGCAGTACTTC	CASSQTGSYEQYF
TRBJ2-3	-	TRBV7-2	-	TGTGCCAGCAGCTTAGTGCAGATCACAGATACGCAGTATTTT	CASSLVQITDTQYF
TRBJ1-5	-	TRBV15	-	TGTGCCACCAGCAGAGTAGGCGGGGGAACTGCGGCTCAGCCCCAGCATTTT	CATSRVGGGTAAQPQHF
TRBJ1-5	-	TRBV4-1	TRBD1	TGCGCCAGCAGCCCCTGGACAGGCAGGGCGCCCCAGCATTTT	CASSPWTGRAPQHF
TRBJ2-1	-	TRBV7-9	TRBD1	TGTGCCAGCAGCTTAGCGACAGGGAAGTATGAGCAGTTCTTC	CASSLATGKYEQFF
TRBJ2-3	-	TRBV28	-	TGTGCCAGCAGTTTATTCGGGAACTCAGATACGCAGTATTTT	CASSLFGNSDTQYF
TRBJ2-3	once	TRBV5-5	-	TGTGCCAGCAGCTTGCGGGGGTCACCTAGCACAGATACGCAGTATTTT	CASSLRGSPSTDTQYF
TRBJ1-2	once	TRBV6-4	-	TGTGCCAGCAGTATGATGGGCCATGGCTACACCTTC	CASSMMGHGYTF
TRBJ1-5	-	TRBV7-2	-	TGTGCCAGCAGCTTAGGAGATTCAGGGTTCAGTCAGCCCCAGCATTTT	CASSLGDSGFSQPQHF
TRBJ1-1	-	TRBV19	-	TGTGCCAGTAGTACAGGGTTCACTGAAGCTTTCTTT	CASSTGFTEAFF
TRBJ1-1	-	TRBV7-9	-	TGTGCCAGCAGCTTGGGAGGGGCGCGAACATGGAACACTGAAGCTTTCTTT	CASSLGGARTWNTEAFF
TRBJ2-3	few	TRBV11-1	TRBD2	TGTGCCAGCAGCTTAGTACTAGCGGACACAGATACGCAGTATTTT	CASSLVLADTDTQYF
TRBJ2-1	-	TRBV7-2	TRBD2	TGTGCCAGCAGCATAGTCGGACTAGCGGGGGCAAACAATGAGCAGTTCTTC	CASSIVGLAGANNEQFF
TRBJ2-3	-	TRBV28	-	TGTGCCAGCAGTTCCCGCATTTGGCGGCAGGGTACAGATACGCAGTATTTT	CASSSRIWRQGTDTQYF